This section outlines one TCR beta chain sequence together with its context. Its antigen remains unidentified. Time point: week 11, during vaccination. Vaccinated patients received 300 ug of mutant IDH1 20-mer peptide per dose, with topical imiquimod. This sample was taken from a study of a mutant IDH1 vaccine in newly diagnosed glioma. Study information: Previous treatment comprised radiotherapy, temozolomide, or both, mostly both.

From germline, CDR1 is MDHEN and CDR2 SYDVKM. This CDR3 contains 14 residues. Trimming stripped 3 bases from V and 10 bases from J, with 15 bases between. Using immunoSEQ multiplex PCR, the repertoire was profiled, and TCRdb retains in-frame clones only, with some absent. The table records some 120,000 clones, 80% of them present only once. The V gene is TRBV28, the J gene TRBJ2-2; D is unresolved. The starting material was PBMCs, obtained from a glioma patient whose treatment included an IDH1 peptide vaccine. This TCR was recovered from a man in his forties with glioma. CDR3 coding DNA: TGTGCCAGCAGTTTCTCGGCTCGCGGTTCGGAGCTGTTTTTT. This translates into CASSFSARGSELFF.